A selection of T cell receptor beta chains follows, all from one sample in a study of blood T cell repertoires in COVID-19. The assay was immunoSEQ multiplex PCR, and TCRdb's table has in-frame clones only and misses some. Counted here are around 250,000 clones, more than 75% occurring once; the ten biggest clones make up under 2%. Sequencing used peripheral blood. The source of these receptors is an older woman who had recovered from COVID-19. Each CDR3 is given with its conserved first and last residue.

v_gene,j_gene,CDR3aa
TRBV28,TRBJ1-2,CASRKQGFEGYTF
TRBV7-9,TRBJ1-6,CASSLGTANSPLHF
TRBV24-1,TRBJ2-7,CATSDNGQGGCEQYF
TRBV28,TRBJ2-7,CASSLVGGTEQYF
TRBV28,TRBJ2-7,CASDFSGNSYEQYF
TRBV7-9,TRBJ2-5,CASSFSTGKEETQYF
TRBV7-2,TRBJ1-2,CASSLEQTYGYTF
TRBV2,TRBJ2-2,CASRRTGVTGELFF
TRBV2,TRBJ2-1,CASDLAGFNNEQFF
TRBV7-9,TRBJ2-2,CASRPLAGGVTGELFF
TRBV27,TRBJ2-7,CASSPNRDGEQYF
TRBV7-8,TRBJ1-4,CASSLSVPGGLGEKLFF
TRBV10-3,TRBJ1-1,CAIIGDRGTEAFF
TRBV10-3,TRBJ2-5,CAISGLASGGRETQYF
TRBV7-9,TRBJ1-6,CASSSLVSPLHF
TRBV5-3,TRBJ2-7,CASVNRIGMGYAEQYF
TRBV13,TRBJ2-1,CASSLQYNEQFF
TRBV19,TRBJ1-1,CASRTNFRDRNTEAFF
TRBV11-2,TRBJ1-2,CASSFSGGVSPGYTF
TRBV5-1,TRBJ2-3,CASSLELGTSGYTQYF
TRBV6-4,TRBJ2-3,CASSQRSTDTQYF
TRBV5-1,TRBJ2-2,CASSVGGAGTGELFF
TRBV10-3,TRBJ2-7,CAIKEGGLYEQYF
TRBV10-3,TRBJ2-3,CAIAAGDTDTQYF
TRBV5-4,TRBJ2-1,CASSFRGGVNEQFF
TRBV6-5,TRBJ1-1,CASSLAGTLNTEAFF
TRBV3-1/TRBV3-2,TRBJ2-5,CASSQGTSGTQETQYF
TRBV7-8,TRBJ2-2,CASSLRGNTGELFF
TRBV24-1,TRBJ2-2,CATGGQGATGELFF
TRBV7-2,TRBJ2-3,CASSLGSSGGTDTQYF
TRBV9,TRBJ2-3,CASSVGPASGGADTQYF
TRBV3-1/TRBV3-2,TRBJ2-5,CASSQGTGEQETQYF
TRBV27,TRBJ1-1,CASRLGANRGNTEAFF
TRBV18,TRBJ1-5,CASSPPESSGVDQPQHF
TRBV7-8,TRBJ1-5,CASSLQGRGFVQPQHF
TRBV9,TRBJ1-3,CASSVGSVPMTGNTIYF
TRBV12-3/TRBV12-4,TRBJ1-3,CASSPGSGNTIYF
TRBV10-3,TRBJ1-5,CAIRRTGHPNQPQHF
TRBV28,TRBJ2-1,CASSYNGGDYNEQFF
TRBV7-9,TRBJ2-7,CASSLARTGTGENEQYF